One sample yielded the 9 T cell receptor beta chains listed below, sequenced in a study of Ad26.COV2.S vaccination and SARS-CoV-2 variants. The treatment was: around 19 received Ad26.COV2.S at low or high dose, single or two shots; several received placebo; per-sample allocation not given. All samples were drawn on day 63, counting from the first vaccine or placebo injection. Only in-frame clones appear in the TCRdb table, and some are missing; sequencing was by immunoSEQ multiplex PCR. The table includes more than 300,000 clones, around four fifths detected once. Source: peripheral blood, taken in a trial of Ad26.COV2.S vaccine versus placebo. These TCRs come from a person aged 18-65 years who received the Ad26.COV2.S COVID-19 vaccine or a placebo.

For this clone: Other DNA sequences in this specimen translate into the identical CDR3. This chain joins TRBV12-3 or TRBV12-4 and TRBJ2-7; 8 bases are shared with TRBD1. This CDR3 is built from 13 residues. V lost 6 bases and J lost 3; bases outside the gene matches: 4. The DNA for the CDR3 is TGTGCCAGCAGCCCCGGACAGGGCTACGAGCAGTACTTC. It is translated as CASSPGQGYEQYF.

The CDR3 nucleotides read TGCGCCAGCAGCCTGGTAGGGTATGGTTCACCCCTCCACTTT. Its translation: CASSLVGYGSPLHF. V gene TRBV5-1 combines with J gene TRBJ1-6; D is unresolved. The CDR3 length is 14 residues. From germline, CDR1 is SGHRS and CDR2 YFSETQ. V dropped 4 bases and J dropped 9 bases, with 14 bases sitting between them.

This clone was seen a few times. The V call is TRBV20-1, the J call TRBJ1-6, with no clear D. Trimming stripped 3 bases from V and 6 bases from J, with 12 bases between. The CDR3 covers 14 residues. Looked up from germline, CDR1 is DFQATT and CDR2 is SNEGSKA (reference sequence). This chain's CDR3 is CSASPGTLNSPLHF. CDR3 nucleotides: TGCAGTGCTAGTCCCGGAACTCTTAATTCACCCCTCCACTTT.

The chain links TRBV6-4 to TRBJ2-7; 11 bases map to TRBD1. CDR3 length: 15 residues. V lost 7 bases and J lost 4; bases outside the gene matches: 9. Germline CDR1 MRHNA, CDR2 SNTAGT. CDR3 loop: CASTKAGTGGYEQYF. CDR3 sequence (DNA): TGTGCCAGCACCAAAGCCGGGACAGGGGGTTACGAGCAGTACTTC.

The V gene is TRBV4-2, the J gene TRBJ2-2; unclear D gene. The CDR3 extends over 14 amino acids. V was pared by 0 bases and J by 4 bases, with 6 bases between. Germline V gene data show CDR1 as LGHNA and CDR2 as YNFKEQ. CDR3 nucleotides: TGTGCCAGCAGCCAAGATTGGGGCACCGGGGAGCTGTTTTTT. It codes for CASSQDWGTGELFF.

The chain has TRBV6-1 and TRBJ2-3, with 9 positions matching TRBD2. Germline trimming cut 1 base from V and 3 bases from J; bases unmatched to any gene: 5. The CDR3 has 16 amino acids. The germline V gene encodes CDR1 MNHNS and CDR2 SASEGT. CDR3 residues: CASSEVSGGMTDTQYF. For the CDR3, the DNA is TGTGCCAGCAGTGAAGTAAGCGGGGGGATGACAGATACGCAGTATTTT.

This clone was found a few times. The CDR3 DNA sequence: TGTGCCAGCAGCCAAGATCTTCGCGGGGTGTCTAGCACAGATACGCAGTATTTT. Encoded protein: CASSQDLRGVSSTDTQYF. The chain joins TRBV14 to TRBJ2-3; maybe TRBD2 (6 bases). CDR1 and CDR2 from the germline V gene are SGHDN and FVKESK. The CDR3 sequence is 18 residues long. The germline V and J ends were trimmed by 0 bases and 0 bases, with 16 bases remaining between them.

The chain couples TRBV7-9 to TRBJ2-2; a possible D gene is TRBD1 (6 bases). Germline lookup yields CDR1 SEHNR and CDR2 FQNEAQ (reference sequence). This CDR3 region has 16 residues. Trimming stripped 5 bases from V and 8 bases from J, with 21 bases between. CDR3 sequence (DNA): TGTGCCAGCAGCCCCCCCGGCAGGGGAATTGTGGGGGAGCTGTTTTTT. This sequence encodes CASSPPGRGIVGELFF.

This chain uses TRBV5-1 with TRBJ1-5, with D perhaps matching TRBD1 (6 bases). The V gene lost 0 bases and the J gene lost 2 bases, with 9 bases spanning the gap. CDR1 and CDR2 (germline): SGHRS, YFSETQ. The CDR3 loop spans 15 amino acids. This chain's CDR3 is CASSLAPGGNQPQHF. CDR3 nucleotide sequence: TGCGCCAGCAGCTTGGCGCCAGGGGGCAATCAGCCCCAGCATTTT.